This T cell receptor beta chain stems from a study of Ad26.COV2.S vaccination and SARS-CoV-2 variants. The wider study: Into the muscle, Ad26.COV2.S was dosed once or twice, 56 days apart. Notes on the study in general: Relative to placebo recipients, vaccine recipients exhibited elevated spike-specific TCR breadth. Analyses of TCR breadth and depth may have underestimated total T cell responses.

About this clone itself: What it binds is not known.

The length of the CDR3 is 15 residues. Germline assignment: CDR1 MNHEY and CDR2 SMNVEV (reference sequence). Trimming took 4 bases from V and 0 from J; bases not matched to a gene: 4. Produced via immunoSEQ multiplex PCR; TCRdb's table is partial and in-frame only. The sample carries around 450,000 clones, roughly 88% recorded once. Treatment meaning: about 20 received Ad26.COV2.S at low or high dose, single or two shots; 5 received placebo; per-sample allocation not given. Vaccine and placebo recipients were sampled on day 63 after the first injection. The clonotype comes from a person aged 18-60 years who received the Ad26.COV2.S COVID-19 vaccine or a placebo. The source was peripheral blood, collected in a trial of Ad26.COV2.S vaccine versus placebo. This rearrangement joins TRBV27 to TRBJ2-3; 7 nucleotides agree with TRBD2. The CDR3 region has the DNA TGTGCCAGCAGTTGGAATAGCGGGAGCACAGATACGCAGTATTTT. It encodes CASSWNSGSTDTQYF.